This TCR beta chain was profiled in a study of blood T cell repertoires in COVID-19. Study summary: Acute and convalescent COVID-19 specimens originated in the United States, Italy and Spain. In each case, the material was cDNA or gDNA derived from T cells, B-cell-depleted T cells, or PBMCs.

Per the original methods: Reference gene primers were amplified, and this amplification served to estimate nucleated cell counts. The table came from immunoSEQ multiplex PCR; TCRdb's copy has only in-frame clones and leaves some out. D and trimming come from the DNA, and the V and J calls and clone size come from that table. Among hundreds of thousands of clones listed, roughly 90% were seen once. V lost 5 bases, J lost 4 bases, and 8 bases stayed unmatched. CDR3 length equals 15 residues. CDR1 is SEHNR and CDR2 is FQNEAQ in the germline V gene (reference sequence). Sequenced sample: peripheral blood. The receptor was derived from a man aged 60-69 years who had recovered from COVID-19. V gene TRBV7-9 combines with J gene TRBJ2-3, with 8 bases fitting TRBD1. CDR3 DNA: TGTGCCAGCAGCACCCGGACAGGGTTGGCAGATACGCAGTATTTT. Its protein product is CASSTRTGLADTQYF.